This TCR beta chain was recovered during a study of spatial heterogeneity in lung cancer. Study details: The count of detected beta-chain sequences consistently exceeded that of alpha-chain sequences. From matched bulk RNA-seq came a T cell module score, which showed a strong correlation with TCR transcript counts in tumor regions.

This sample's time point: sample taken at primary tumor resection. This clonotype qualifies as medium-sized. Its antigen is not identified. This beta chain is an off-target read within a library intended for alpha chains, so its frequency means little. Study-wide findings and caveats: Expanded intratumoral alpha and beta TCR counts tracked tumor mutation counts.

The CDR3 length is 15 residues. The V and J ends lost 3 bases and 9 bases, in that order; junction bases with no gene match: 3. Germline V CDR1 and CDR2: SGHNT, YENEEA. TCRdb used MiXCR to reprocess the 5' RACE reads, holding one entry per CDR3 protein. The sample lists roughly 3,500 distinct CDR3 sequences, over 6% occurring once. The material sequenced was lung tumor tissue, taken at surgery. The chain carries TRBV11-3 and TRBJ2-1; TRBD2 aligns across 15 bases. The origin of this receptor is a male donor with early-stage non-small cell lung cancer. Here the CDR3 reads CASSFEGLAGGEQFF. The CDR3 coding sequence is TGTGCCAGCAGCTTTGAGGGACTAGCGGGAGGTGAGCAGTTCTTC.